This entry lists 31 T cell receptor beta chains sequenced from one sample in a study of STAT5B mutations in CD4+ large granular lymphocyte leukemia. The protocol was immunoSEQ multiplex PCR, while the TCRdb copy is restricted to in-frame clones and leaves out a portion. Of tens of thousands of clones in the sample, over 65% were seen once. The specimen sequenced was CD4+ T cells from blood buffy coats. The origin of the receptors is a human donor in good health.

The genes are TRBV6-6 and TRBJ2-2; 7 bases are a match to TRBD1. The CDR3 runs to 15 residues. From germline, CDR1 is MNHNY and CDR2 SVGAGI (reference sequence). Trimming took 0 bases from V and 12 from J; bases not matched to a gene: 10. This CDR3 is CASSYSVQGPFQLFF. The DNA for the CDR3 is TGTGCCAGCAGTTACTCGGTACAGGGGCCATTTCAGCTGTTTTTT.

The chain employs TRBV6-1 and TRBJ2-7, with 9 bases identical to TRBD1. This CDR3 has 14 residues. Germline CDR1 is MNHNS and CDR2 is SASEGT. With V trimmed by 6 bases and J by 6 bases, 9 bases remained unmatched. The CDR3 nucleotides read TGTGCCAGCAGCCATCGGACAGGGGATGGCGAGCAGTACTTC. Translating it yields CASSHRTGDGEQYF.

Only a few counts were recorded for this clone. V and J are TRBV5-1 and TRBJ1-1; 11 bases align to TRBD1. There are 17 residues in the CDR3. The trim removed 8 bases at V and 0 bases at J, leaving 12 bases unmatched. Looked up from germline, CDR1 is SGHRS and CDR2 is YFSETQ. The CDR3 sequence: CASGTGGTWRVNTEAFF. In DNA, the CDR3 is TGCGCCAGTGGGACAGGGGGGACGTGGAGGGTGAACACTGAAGCTTTCTTT.

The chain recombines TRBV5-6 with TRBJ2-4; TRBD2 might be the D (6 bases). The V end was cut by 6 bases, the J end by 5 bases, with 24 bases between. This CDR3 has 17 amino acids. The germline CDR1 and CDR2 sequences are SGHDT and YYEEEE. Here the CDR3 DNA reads TGTGCCAGCACCCTGAATGGTGACGGGGGATTTCAAAACATTCAGTACTTC. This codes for CASTLNGDGGFQNIQYF.

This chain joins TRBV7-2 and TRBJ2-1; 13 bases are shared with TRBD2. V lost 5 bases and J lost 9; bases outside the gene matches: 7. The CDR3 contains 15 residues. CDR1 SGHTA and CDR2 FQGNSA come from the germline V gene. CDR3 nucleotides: TGTGCCAGCAGCGCCGGACTAGCGGGGGTTCGTGAGCAGTTCTTC. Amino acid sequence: CASSAGLAGVREQFF.

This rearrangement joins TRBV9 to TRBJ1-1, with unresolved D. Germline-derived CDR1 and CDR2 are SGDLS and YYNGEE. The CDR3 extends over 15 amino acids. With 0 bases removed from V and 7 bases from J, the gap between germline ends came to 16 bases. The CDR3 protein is CASSVEERIIGEAFF. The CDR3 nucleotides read TGTGCCAGCAGCGTAGAGGAGCGTATCATAGGTGAAGCTTTCTTT.

The CDR3 spells CASSLWDRRGGQFF. The CDR3 DNA is TGTGCCAGCAGTTTATGGGACCGACGGGGAGGGCAGTTCTTC. The chain links TRBV27 to TRBJ2-1, with D perhaps matching TRBD2 (6 bases). The CDR3 contains 14 residues. In germline, CDR1 is MNHEY, CDR2 SMNVEV (reference sequence). V was shortened by 1 base and J by 12 bases, with 16 bases between the two germline ends.

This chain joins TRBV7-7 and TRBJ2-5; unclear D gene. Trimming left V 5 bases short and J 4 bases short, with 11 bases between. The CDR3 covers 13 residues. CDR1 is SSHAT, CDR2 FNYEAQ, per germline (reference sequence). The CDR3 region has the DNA TGTGCCAGCAGCCCACAGAATGGAGAGACCCAGTACTTC. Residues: CASSPQNGETQYF.

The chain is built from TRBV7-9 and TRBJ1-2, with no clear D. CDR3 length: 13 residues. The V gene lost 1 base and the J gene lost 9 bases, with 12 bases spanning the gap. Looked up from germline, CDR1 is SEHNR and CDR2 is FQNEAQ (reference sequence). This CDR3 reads CASSLVAGSSYTF. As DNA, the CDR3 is TGTGCCAGCAGCTTAGTGGCCGGTAGCAGCTACACCTTC.

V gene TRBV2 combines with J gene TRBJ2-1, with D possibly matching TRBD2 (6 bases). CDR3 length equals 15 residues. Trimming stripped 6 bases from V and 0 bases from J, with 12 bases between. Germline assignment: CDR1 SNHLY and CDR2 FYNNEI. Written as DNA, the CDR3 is TGTGCCAGCAGGACTAGTCCCGACTCCTACAATGAGCAGTTCTTC. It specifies CASRTSPDSYNEQFF.

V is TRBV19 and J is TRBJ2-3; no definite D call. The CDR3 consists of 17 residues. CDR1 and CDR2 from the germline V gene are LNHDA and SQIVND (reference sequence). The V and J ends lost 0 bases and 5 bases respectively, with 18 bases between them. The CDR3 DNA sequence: TGTGCCAGTAGTATAGAGGGTCCAGCTAACGGTATAGATACGCAGTATTTT. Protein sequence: CASSIEGPANGIDTQYF.

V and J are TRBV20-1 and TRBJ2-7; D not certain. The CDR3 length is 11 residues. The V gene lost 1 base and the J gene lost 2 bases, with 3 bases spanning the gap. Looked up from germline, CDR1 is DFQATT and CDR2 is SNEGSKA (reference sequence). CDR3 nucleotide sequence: TGCAGTGCTAGAGGAGCCTACGAGCAGTACTTC. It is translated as CSARGAYEQYF.

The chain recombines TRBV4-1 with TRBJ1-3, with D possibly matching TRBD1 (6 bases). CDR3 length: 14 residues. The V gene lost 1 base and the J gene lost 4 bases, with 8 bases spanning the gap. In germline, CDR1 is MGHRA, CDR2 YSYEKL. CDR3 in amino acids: CASSQGGLGNTIYF. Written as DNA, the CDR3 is TGCGCCAGCAGCCAAGGGGGGCTCGGAAACACCATATATTTT.

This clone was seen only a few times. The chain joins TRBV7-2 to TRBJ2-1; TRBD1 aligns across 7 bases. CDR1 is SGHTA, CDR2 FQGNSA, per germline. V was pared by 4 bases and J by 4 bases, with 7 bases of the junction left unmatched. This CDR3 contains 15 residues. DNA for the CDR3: TGTGCCAGCAGCTCCCGACAGGGACAATACAATGAGCAGTTCTTC. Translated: CASSSRQGQYNEQFF.

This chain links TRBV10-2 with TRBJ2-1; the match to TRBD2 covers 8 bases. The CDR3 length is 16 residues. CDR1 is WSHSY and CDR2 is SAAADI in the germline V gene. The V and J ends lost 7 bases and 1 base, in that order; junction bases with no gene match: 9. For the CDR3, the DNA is TGCGCCAGCAACAGCCGGCGGGGGGCATCCTACAATGAGCAGTTCTTC. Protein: CASNSRRGASYNEQFF.

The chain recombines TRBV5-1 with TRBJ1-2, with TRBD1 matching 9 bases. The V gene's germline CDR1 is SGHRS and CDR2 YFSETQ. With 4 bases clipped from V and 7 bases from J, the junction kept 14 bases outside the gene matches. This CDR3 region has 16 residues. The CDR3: CASSMDGTGFHFGYTF. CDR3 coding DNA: TGCGCCAGCAGCATGGATGGGACAGGGTTCCATTTTGGCTACACCTTC.

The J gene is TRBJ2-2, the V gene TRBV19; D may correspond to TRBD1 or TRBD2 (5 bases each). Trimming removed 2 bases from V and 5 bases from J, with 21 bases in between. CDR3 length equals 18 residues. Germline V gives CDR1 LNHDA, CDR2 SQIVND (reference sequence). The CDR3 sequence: CASSITTGTPRITGELFF. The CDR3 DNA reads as TGTGCCAGTAGTATAACGACCGGGACCCCAAGGATAACCGGGGAGCTGTTTTTT.

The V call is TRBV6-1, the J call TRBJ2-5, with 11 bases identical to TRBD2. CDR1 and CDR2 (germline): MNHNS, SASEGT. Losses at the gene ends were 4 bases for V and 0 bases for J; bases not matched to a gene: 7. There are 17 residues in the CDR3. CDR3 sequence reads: CASSVGLAVGYQETQYF. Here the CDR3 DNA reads TGTGCCAGCAGTGTGGGACTAGCGGTAGGCTACCAAGAGACCCAGTACTTC.

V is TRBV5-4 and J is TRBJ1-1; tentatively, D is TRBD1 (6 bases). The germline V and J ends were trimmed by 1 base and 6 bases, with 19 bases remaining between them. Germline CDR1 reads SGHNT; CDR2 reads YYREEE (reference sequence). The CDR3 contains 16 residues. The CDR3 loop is CASSLRRTEPRAEAFF. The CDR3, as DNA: TGTGCCAGCAGCTTGAGGCGGACAGAACCTCGGGCTGAAGCTTTCTTT.

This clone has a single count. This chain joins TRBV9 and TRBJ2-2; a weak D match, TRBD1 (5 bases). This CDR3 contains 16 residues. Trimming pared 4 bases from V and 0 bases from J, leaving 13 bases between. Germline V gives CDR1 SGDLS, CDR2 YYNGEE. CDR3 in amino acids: CASSPPQGTNTGELFF. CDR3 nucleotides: TGTGCCAGCAGCCCCCCCCAGGGTACGAACACCGGGGAGCTGTTTTTT.

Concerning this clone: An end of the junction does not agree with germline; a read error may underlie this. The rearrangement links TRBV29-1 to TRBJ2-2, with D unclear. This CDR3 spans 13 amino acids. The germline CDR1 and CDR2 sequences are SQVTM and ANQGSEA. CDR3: CSVKEINTGELFF. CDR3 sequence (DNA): TGCAGCGTTAAAGAGATTAACACCGGGGAGCTGTTTTTT.

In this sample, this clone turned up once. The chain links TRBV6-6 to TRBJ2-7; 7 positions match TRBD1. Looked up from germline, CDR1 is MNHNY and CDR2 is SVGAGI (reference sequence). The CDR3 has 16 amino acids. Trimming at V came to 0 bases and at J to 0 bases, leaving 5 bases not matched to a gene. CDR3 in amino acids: CASSYSKGQPSYEQYF. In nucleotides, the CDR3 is TGTGCCAGCAGTTACTCCAAGGGACAGCCCTCCTACGAGCAGTACTTC.

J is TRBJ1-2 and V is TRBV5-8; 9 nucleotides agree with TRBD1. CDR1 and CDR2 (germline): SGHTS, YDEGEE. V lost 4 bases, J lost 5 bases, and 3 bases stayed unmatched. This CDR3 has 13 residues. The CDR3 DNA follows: TGTGCCAGCAGCCGTGGACAGGGGTATGGCTACACCTTC. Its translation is CASSRGQGYGYTF.

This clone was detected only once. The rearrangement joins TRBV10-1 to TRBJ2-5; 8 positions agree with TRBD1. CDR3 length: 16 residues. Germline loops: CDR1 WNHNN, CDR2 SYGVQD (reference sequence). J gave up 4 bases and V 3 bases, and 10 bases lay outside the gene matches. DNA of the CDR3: TGCGCCAGCAGTGAAAACGACAGGGGTTTAGTAGAGACCCAGTACTTC. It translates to CASSENDRGLVETQYF.

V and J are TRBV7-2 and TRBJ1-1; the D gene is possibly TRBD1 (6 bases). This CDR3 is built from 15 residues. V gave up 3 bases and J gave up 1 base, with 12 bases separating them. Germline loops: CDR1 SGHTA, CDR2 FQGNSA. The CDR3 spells CASSLAGTQNTEAFF. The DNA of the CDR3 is TGTGCCAGCAGCTTGGCGGGGACACAGAACACTGAAGCTTTCTTT.

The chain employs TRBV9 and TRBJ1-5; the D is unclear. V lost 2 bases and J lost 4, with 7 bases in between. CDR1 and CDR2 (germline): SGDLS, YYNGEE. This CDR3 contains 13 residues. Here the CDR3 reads CASSVSGNQPQHF. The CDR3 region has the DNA TGTGCCAGCAGCGTCAGTGGGAATCAGCCCCAGCATTTT.

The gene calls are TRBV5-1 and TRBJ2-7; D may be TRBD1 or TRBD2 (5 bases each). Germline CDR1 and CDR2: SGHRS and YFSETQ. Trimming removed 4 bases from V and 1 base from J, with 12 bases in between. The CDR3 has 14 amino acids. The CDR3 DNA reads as TGCGCCAGCAGCCCCGGGACGGTATCCTACGAGCAGTACTTC. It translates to CASSPGTVSYEQYF.

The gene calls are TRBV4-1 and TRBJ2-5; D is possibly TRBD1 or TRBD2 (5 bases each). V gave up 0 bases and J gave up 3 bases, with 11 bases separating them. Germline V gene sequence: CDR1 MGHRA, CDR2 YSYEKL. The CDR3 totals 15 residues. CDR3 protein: CASSQDGTDKETQYF. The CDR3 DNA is TGCGCCAGCAGCCAAGATGGGACGGACAAAGAGACCCAGTACTTC.

Here the CDR3 reads CASGSGDRLSFF. The CDR3 nucleotides are TGTGCTAGTGGTTCAGGGGACAGGCTCTCGTTCTTC. The chain combines TRBV12-5 with TRBJ2-1; 8 nucleotides agree with TRBD1. CDR1 and CDR2 from the germline V gene are LGHNT and FRNRAP. The CDR3 has 12 residues. Trimming cost V 4 bases and J 15 bases; bases outside gene matches: 8.

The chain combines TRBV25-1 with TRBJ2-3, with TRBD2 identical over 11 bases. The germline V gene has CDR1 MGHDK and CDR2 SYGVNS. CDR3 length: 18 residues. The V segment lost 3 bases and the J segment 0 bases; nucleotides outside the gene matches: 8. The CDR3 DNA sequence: TGTGCCAGCAGTGAGGCCCCCGGGACTAGCGGAAGCACAGATACGCAGTATTTT. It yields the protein CASSEAPGTSGSTDTQYF.

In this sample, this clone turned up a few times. CDR3 protein: CASSFGPLAGARNQETQYF. In DNA form, the CDR3 reads TGCGCCAGCAGCTTCGGTCCACTAGCGGGGGCCCGTAACCAAGAGACCCAGTACTTC. The gene calls are TRBV5-1 and TRBJ2-5; 11 bases align to TRBD2. The CDR3 has 19 residues. J gave up 0 bases and V 2 bases, and 12 bases lay outside the gene matches. In germline, CDR1 is SGHRS, CDR2 YFSETQ.